These 9 T cell receptor beta chains came from one sample sequenced in a study of blood T cell repertoires in COVID-19. Generated by immunoSEQ multiplex PCR, the TCRdb table keeps only in-frame clones and is missing some. The data show approximately 470,000 clones, approximately 90% seen once. Sequenced material: PBMCs or T cells enriched from blood (not recorded which). These TCRs come from a woman between 18 and 29 years old who had recovered from COVID-19.

The genes are TRBV5-1 and TRBJ2-1; TRBD1 might be the D (5 bases). Germline values: CDR1 SGHRS, CDR2 YFSETQ. V gave up 4 bases and J gave up 7 bases, with 15 bases separating them. The CDR3 sequence is 14 residues long. For the CDR3, the DNA is TGCGCCAGCAGCGGGATGGGGCGTCCGAATGAGCAGTTCTTC. Residues: CASSGMGRPNEQFF.

The CDR3 reads CASSRRGTNEKLFF. Written as DNA, the CDR3 is TGTGCCAGCAGTCGGCGAGGGACTAATGAAAAACTGTTTTTT. V and J are TRBV6-1 and TRBJ1-4, with D unclear. In germline, CDR1 is MNHNS, CDR2 SASEGT. V lost 5 bases and J lost 2, with 9 bases in between. The CDR3 runs to 14 residues.

The chain recombines TRBV28 with TRBJ2-3, with D maybe TRBD1 (6 bases). This CDR3 has 12 amino acids. CDR1 is MDHEN and CDR2 is SYDVKM in the germline V gene. Trimming took 8 bases from V and 2 from J, leaving 8 bases between them. The CDR3 nucleotides are TGTGCCAGCGGGGGCCCCACAGATACGCAGTATTTT. Protein sequence: CASGGPTDTQYF.

The V gene is TRBV12-3 or TRBV12-4, the J gene TRBJ1-1, with 7 bases fitting TRBD1. The CDR3 length is 13 residues. Losses at the gene ends were 4 bases for V and 7 bases for J; bases not matched to a gene: 6. This CDR3 reads CASSYTGTVEAFF. Written as DNA, the CDR3 is TGTGCCAGCAGTTATACCGGGACAGTTGAAGCTTTCTTT.

The CDR3 reads CASSLARGEYEQYF. The CDR3 DNA is TGTGCCAGCAGCTTAGCGCGGGGGGAGTACGAGCAGTACTTC. The J gene is TRBJ2-7, the V gene TRBV7-6; 8 bases are shared with TRBD2. Looked up from germline, CDR1 is SGHVS and CDR2 is FNYEAQ. CDR3 length equals 14 residues. The V gene end was trimmed by 0 bases and the J gene end by 4 bases; junction bases not matched to a gene: 2.

V and J are TRBV25-1 and TRBJ1-4; 10 nucleotides agree with TRBD1. This CDR3 spans 14 amino acids. From germline, CDR1 is MGHDK and CDR2 SYGVNS. V was clipped by 8 bases and J by 6 bases; unmatched bases: 6. This chain's CDR3 is CASEGTGEDEKLFF. The CDR3 region has the DNA TGTGCCAGCGAGGGGACAGGGGAAGATGAAAAACTGTTTTTT.

The table lists this clone with a few counts. The V and J genes are TRBV3-1 (or the pseudogene TRBV3-2) and TRBJ1-4; 10 bases line up with TRBD1. The trim removed 5 bases at V and 8 bases at J, leaving 8 bases unmatched. The length of the CDR3 is 15 residues. CDR1 and CDR2 from the germline V gene are LGHDT and YNNKEL (reference sequence). CDR3 residues: CASSVTGTGEEKLFF. Here the CDR3 DNA reads TGTGCCAGCAGCGTTACCGGGACAGGGGAGGAAAAACTGTTTTTT.

This sequence joins TRBV24-1 and TRBJ2-1, with D tentatively TRBD2 (6 bases). Germline V gene sequence: CDR1 KGHDR, CDR2 SFDVKD. The V gene lost 3 bases and the J gene lost 4 bases, with 12 bases spanning the gap. The CDR3 spans 15 residues. The CDR3: CATSDPRGNYNEQFF. For the CDR3, the DNA is TGTGCCACCAGTGATCCTCGGGGGAATTACAATGAGCAGTTCTTC.

CDR3 DNA sequence: TGCAGTGCTAGAGAGGCTAATGAGCAGTTCTTC. Protein sequence: CSAREANEQFF. This chain uses TRBV20-1 with TRBJ2-1, with D hard to call. This CDR3 region has 11 residues. The V gene lost 0 bases and the J gene lost 7 bases, with 4 bases spanning the gap. CDR1 and CDR2 from the germline V gene are DFQATT and SNEGSKA (reference sequence).